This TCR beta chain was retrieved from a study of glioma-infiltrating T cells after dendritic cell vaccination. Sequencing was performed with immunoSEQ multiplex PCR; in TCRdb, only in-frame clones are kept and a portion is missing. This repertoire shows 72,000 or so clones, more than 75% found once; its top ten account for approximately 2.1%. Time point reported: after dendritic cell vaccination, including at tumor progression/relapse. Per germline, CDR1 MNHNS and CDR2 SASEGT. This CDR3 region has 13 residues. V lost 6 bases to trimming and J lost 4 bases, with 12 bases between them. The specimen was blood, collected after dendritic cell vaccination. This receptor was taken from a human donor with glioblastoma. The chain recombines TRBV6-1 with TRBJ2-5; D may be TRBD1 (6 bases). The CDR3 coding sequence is TGTGCCAGCAGAAGACAGGTAGGAGAGACCCAGTACTTC. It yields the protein CASRRQVGETQYF.